A single TCR beta chain is shown here with its context. Its cognate antigen is unknown. The data were taken from a study of T cell responses to AZD1222 COVID-19 vaccine. Study-wide findings and caveats: Following two doses of AZD1222, Spike-specific TCR breadth and depth rose. Dominant CD4 TCR responses targeted spike regions 160-218 and 743-854.

The V end lost 5 bases, the J end lost 11 bases, and 16 bases lay between the germline ends. The CDR3 covers 13 residues. Germline assignment: CDR1 SNHLY and CDR2 FYNNEI. TCRdb's table, derived via immunoSEQ multiplex PCR, lists solely in-frame clones and lacks some. The table lists approximately 97,000 clones, 84% of them singletons. Sample: peripheral blood, taken on day 0 of AZD1222 vaccination. The sequence was collected from an adult in good health. The V gene is TRBV2, the J gene TRBJ1-5, with D unresolved. The CDR3: CASSSGSISSQHF. CDR3 DNA: TGTGCCAGCAGTTCTGGCTCCATCTCTTCCCAGCATTTT.